The following is a T cell receptor beta chain sequence with its context. The assay was immunoSEQ multiplex PCR, and TCRdb's table has in-frame clones only and misses some. The sample shows roughly 340,000 clones, around nine tenths of them seen only once. This record comes from a study of blood T cell repertoires in COVID-19. The germline V and J ends were trimmed by 0 bases and 3 bases, with 12 bases remaining between them. CDR3 length: 15 residues. CDR1 and CDR2 from the germline V gene are SGHRS and YFSETQ. The V call is TRBV5-1, the J call TRBJ1-2; D is unresolved. Sequencing was performed on peripheral blood. The clonotype was recovered from a woman between 65 and 79 years old with COVID-19, enrolled during active disease. This CDR3 is CASSLGRLRDYGYTF. The CDR3 nucleotides read TGCGCCAGCAGCTTGGGACGGCTGAGGGACTATGGCTACACCTTC.